This TCR beta chain derives from a study of neurological immune-mediated disorders. TCRdb independently ran MiXCR on the 5' RACE reads; one entry per CDR3 protein. Seen here are 25,000 to 35,000 distinct CDR3 sequences, around 15% observed once, and the top ten hold 25% to 30%. V shed 4 bases, J shed 5 bases, and the junction held 12 bases outside the gene matches. Germline-derived CDR1 and CDR2 are SGHRS and YFSETQ. CDR3 length: 18 amino acids. This clonotype was seen repeatedly, ten times or more. The genes are TRBV5-1 and TRBJ2-3; 14 bases are shared with TRBD2. Sequencing was done on a sample of PBMCs. The receptor comes from a man between 65 and 85 years old in good health. The CDR3 sequence is CASSTGLAGVRKEDTQYF. CDR3 DNA: TGCGCCAGCAGCACGGGACTAGCGGGGGTCCGAAAAGAAGATACGCAGTATTTT.